Each of the 8 T cell receptor beta chains below was sequenced from the same sample in a study of untreated major depressive disorder (dated by TCRdb to between 2017 and 2018). Their antigen targets remain unknown. The paper's findings and limits, for the study overall: Higher TRBV05-01 (Vbeta 5.1) usage among CD4+ T cells of depressed patients compared with controls was confirmed by sequencing, with p = 0.040 in a one-tailed test.

The library was prepared using the immunoSEQ multiplex PCR assay. Here the immuneACCESS table is served through TCRdb, limited to in-frame sequences with V and J called. Missing clones are a known gap in these copies; in checked studies unresolved V genes cover under half, and the rest lacks a known reason. A total of under 15,000 clones appear in this sample, over 90% of them only once. In total, the top ten clones hold approximately 0.82% of the sample. The sequenced sample was CD4+ T cells from PBMCs. Receptors were obtained from a man younger than 40 with major depressive disorder.

This clone was counted a few times. The chain links TRBV2 to TRBJ2-6; D call uncertain. This CDR3 contains 11 residues. Germline-derived CDR1 and CDR2 are SNHLY and FYNNEI. V shed 11 bases and J shed 4 bases, with 6 bases lying between them. CDR3 amino acids: CAGDGANVLTF. The DNA of the CDR3 is TGTGCCGGAGACGGGGCCAACGTCCTGACTTTC.

This clone was detected only once. The genes are TRBV21-1 and TRBJ1-2; the listed D gene, TRBD1, was not tested against the DNA. TRBV21-1 is a recognized pseudogene. This CDR3 has 14 residues. The CDR3 loop is CASKRTGKYYGYTF. The CDR3 DNA reads as TGTGCCAGCAAGAGGACAGGGAAGTACTATGGCTACACCTTC.

CDR3 protein: CASSPPGQGVGYTF. In nucleotides, the CDR3 is TGTGCCAGCAGCCCTCCGGGACAGGGGGTAGGCTACACCTTC. V gene TRBV28 combines with J gene TRBJ1-2, with TRBD1 identical over 11 bases. The CDR3 extends over 14 amino acids. Germline V gene lookup returns CDR1 MDHEN and CDR2 SYDVKM. Trimming removed 6 bases from V and 8 bases from J; junction bases left unmatched: 8.

Here the CDR3 DNA reads TGCGCCAGCAGCTTAGGCCAGATGGAGACCCAGTACTTC. Protein: CASSLGQMETQYF. The V call is TRBV5-1, the J call TRBJ2-5; D remains ambiguous. From germline, CDR1 is SGHRS and CDR2 YFSETQ. The CDR3 has 13 residues. V was shortened by 2 bases and J by 5 bases, with 10 bases between the two germline ends. The entire variable domain, with the rest obtained from reference TRBV5-1 and TRBJ2-5, is as follows: KAGVTQTPRYLIKTRGQQVTLSCSPISGHRSVSWYQQTPGQGLQFLFEYFSETQRNKGNFPGRFSGRQFSNSRSEMNVSTLELGDSALYLCASSLGQMETQYFGPGTRLLVL.

As DNA, the CDR3 is TGTGCCTGGAGTCTTGGACAGGGAACTTACCAGCCCCAGCATTTT. Its translation: CAWSLGQGTYQPQHF. The V call is TRBV30, the J call TRBJ1-5; 8 bases line up with TRBD1. Trimming cost V 2 bases and J 7 bases; bases outside gene matches: 10. The length of the CDR3 is 15 residues. Germline V lookup: CDR1 GTSNPN, CDR2 SVGIG (reference sequence).

The chain employs TRBV9 and TRBJ1-4, with D perhaps TRBD1 (5 bases). The CDR3 sequence is 15 residues long. Germline V gene sequence: CDR1 SGDLS, CDR2 YYNGEE. Between the trimmed V and J ends, which lost 4 bases and 5 bases, there was a span of 15 bases. The CDR3 region has the DNA TGTGCCAGCAGCACGACAGCGGGACCAAATGAAAAACTGTTTTTT. Translated: CASSTTAGPNEKLFF. Drawing the rest from reference TRBV9 and TRBJ1-4, the complete variable domain is DSGVTQTPKHLITATGQRVTLRCSPRSGDLSVYWYQQSLDQGLQFLIQYYNGEERAKGNILERFSAQQFPDLHSELNLSSLELGDSALYFCASSTTAGPNEKLFFGSGTQLSVL.

This chain connects TRBV6-5 to TRBJ1-2; D is unclear. The CDR3 runs to 14 residues. Deletions cut 2 bases from V and 7 bases from J, with 14 bases between. CDR1 and CDR2 from the germline V gene are MNHEY and SVGAGI. CDR3 DNA: TGTGCCAGCAGTTACCCGCCCTTAGCCCGTGGCTACACCTTC. It codes for CASSYPPLARGYTF.

This chain connects TRBV6-5 to TRBJ2-1; no definite D call. The germline V and J ends were trimmed by 8 bases and 2 bases, with 7 bases remaining between them. Germline assignment: CDR1 MNHEY and CDR2 SVGAGI. The CDR3 is 12 residues long. Here the CDR3 reads CASGYPYNEQFF. CDR3 nucleotide sequence: TGTGCCAGCGGGTACCCCTACAATGAGCAGTTCTTC.